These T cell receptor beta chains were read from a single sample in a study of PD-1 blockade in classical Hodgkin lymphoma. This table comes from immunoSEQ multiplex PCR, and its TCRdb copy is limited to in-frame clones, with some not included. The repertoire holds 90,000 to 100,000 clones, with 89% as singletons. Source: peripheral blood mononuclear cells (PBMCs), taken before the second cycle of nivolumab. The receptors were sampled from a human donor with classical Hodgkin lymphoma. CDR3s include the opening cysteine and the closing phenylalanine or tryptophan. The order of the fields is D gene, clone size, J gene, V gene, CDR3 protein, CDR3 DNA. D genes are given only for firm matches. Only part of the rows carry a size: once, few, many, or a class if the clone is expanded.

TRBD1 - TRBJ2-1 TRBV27 CASSRGTGNEQFF TGTGCCAGCAGTCGAGGGACAGGCAATGAGCAGTTCTTC
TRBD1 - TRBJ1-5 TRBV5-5 CASSDKQGASNQPQHF TGTGCCAGCAGCGACAAACAGGGGGCGAGCAATCAGCCCCAGCATTTT
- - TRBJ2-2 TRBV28 CASSLGLGELFF TGTGCCAGCAGTTTAGGTTTAGGGGAGCTGTTTTTT
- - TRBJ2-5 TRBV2 CASSGWALRGIQETQYF TGTGCCAGCAGTGGATGGGCACTAAGGGGAATTCAAGAGACCCAGTACTTC
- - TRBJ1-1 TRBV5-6 CASSLAQGFTEAFF TGTGCCAGCAGCTTGGCACAGGGTTTCACTGAAGCTTTCTTT
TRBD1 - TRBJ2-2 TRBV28 CASSFGLQGDTGELFF TGTGCCAGCAGTTTTGGGCTACAGGGGGACACCGGGGAGCTGTTTTTT
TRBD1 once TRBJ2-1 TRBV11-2 CASSFPQGARYNEQFF TGTGCCAGCAGCTTCCCGCAGGGGGCACGATACAATGAGCAGTTCTTC
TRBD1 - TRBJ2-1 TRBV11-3 CASSPRDRNAGYNEQFF TGTGCCAGCAGCCCCCGGGACAGAAACGCCGGTTACAATGAGCAGTTCTTC
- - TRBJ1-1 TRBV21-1 CASSPGEGINTEAFF TGTGCCAGCAGCCCAGGCGAGGGAATTAACACTGAAGCTTTCTTT
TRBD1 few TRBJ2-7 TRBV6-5 CASRGTGGYEQYF TGTGCCAGCAGGGGGACAGGGGGCTACGAGCAGTACTTC
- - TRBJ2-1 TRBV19 CASSIGRGANEQFF TGTGCCAGTAGTATAGGACGGGGGGCCAATGAGCAGTTCTTC
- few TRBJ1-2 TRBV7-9 CASSPVPQLDGYTF TGTGCCAGCAGCCCAGTCCCTCAGTTGGATGGCTACACCTTC